This is a list of T cell receptor beta chains from one sample in a study of T cell responses to AZD1222 COVID-19 vaccine. Profiling relied on immunoSEQ multiplex PCR, and the TCRdb table lists in-frame clones only, not all of them. The sample includes over 120,000 clones, more than 70% seen only once; the top ten take roughly 1.5%. This specimen was peripheral blood, taken 28 days after the second AZD1222 dose. The receptors come from an adult who received the AZD1222 COVID-19 vaccine. Each CDR3 is given with its conserved first and last residue. The D gene is left open where the match is weak. Clone size is given for some rows only: seen once, a few or many times, or a class if the clone is expanded.

d_gene,v_gene,j_gene,abundance,CDR3aa,CDR3nt
.,TRBV30,TRBJ1-1,.,CAWSSYRFEAFF,TGTGCCTGGAGTTCTTACCGCTTTGAAGCTTTCTTT
.,TRBV6-1,TRBJ2-7,.,CASSEARGAKGYEQYF,TGTGCCAGCAGTGAAGCGCGTGGAGCGAAGGGCTACGAGCAGTACTTC
TRBD1,TRBV7-2,TRBJ1-6,.,CASSIEGGIYNSPLHF,TGTGCCAGCTCAATTGAAGGGGGCATCTATAATTCACCCCTCCACTTT
TRBD2,TRBV5-4,TRBJ2-7,.,CASSLPGTSGYSYEQYF,TGTGCCAGCAGCTTACCAGGGACTAGCGGGTATAGCTACGAGCAGTACTTC
.,TRBV18,TRBJ2-5,.,CASSPPEGLETQYF,TGTGCCAGCTCACCACCGGAGGGTTTGGAGACCCAGTACTTC
.,TRBV19,TRBJ2-1,.,CASTEEGGEYNEQFF,TGTGCCAGTACTGAGGAGGGGGGTGAATACAATGAGCAGTTCTTC
.,TRBV24-1,TRBJ2-5,.,CATSDSLGQETQYF,TGTGCCACCAGTGATTCCTTGGGACAAGAGACCCAGTACTTC
.,TRBV4-1,TRBJ2-5,.,CASSQGRGGPSRQETQYF,TGCGCCAGCAGCCAAGGCAGGGGCGGGCCTTCCAGGCAAGAGACCCAGTACTTC
TRBD1,TRBV5-1,TRBJ2-7,once,CASSSVGQAYEQYF,TGCGCCAGCAGCTCGGTGGGACAGGCCTACGAGCAGTACTTC
.,TRBV5-1,TRBJ1-1,.,CASSEGVNTEAFF,TGCGCCAGCAGCGAAGGAGTGAACACTGAAGCTTTCTTT
.,TRBV3-1/TRBV3-2,TRBJ1-2,.,CASSQAEGNYGYTF,TGTGCCAGCAGCCAAGCGGAGGGTAACTATGGCTACACCTTC
.,TRBV10-3,TRBJ1-1,.,CAILTSLNTEAFF,TGTGCCATCCTTACCAGCTTGAACACTGAAGCTTTCTTT
TRBD1,TRBV7-2,TRBJ1-5,.,CASSLAAGGYQPQHF,TGTGCCAGCAGCTTAGCGGCAGGGGGGTATCAGCCCCAGCATTTT
TRBD1,TRBV7-9,TRBJ2-2,.,CASSSQRTGRNTGELFF,TGTGCCAGCAGCTCCCAGCGGACAGGGAGGAACACCGGGGAGCTGTTTTTT
.,TRBV27,TRBJ2-7,.,CASSLSTPPAGEQYF,TGTGCCAGCAGTTTATCAACTCCCCCGGCGGGTGAGCAGTACTTC
.,TRBV4-3,TRBJ1-1,.,CASSRFGGKTEAFF,TGCGCCAGCAGCCGATTTGGGGGGAAAACTGAAGCTTTCTTT
.,TRBV28,TRBJ1-1,.,CASSFLREAFF,TGTGCCAGCAGTTTCCTCAGGGAAGCTTTCTTT
TRBD1,TRBV7-6,TRBJ2-7,.,CASSLRQGAPYEQYF,TGTGCCAGCAGCTTAAGACAGGGGGCCCCCTACGAGCAGTACTTC
.,TRBV18,TRBJ1-4,.,CASSPRQATTNEKLFF,TGTGCCAGCTCACCACGGCAGGCGACAACTAATGAAAAACTGTTTTTT
.,TRBV5-1,TRBJ2-1,once,CASSLSRELAEQFF,TGCGCCAGCAGCTTGAGCCGCGAGCTTGCTGAGCAGTTCTTC
.,TRBV30,TRBJ1-2,once,CAWTRDRAPGLSGYTF,TGTGCCTGGACGCGAGACCGAGCCCCGGGGTTGTCTGGCTACACCTTC
TRBD1,TRBV4-3,TRBJ1-4,once,CASSQGASGTGDEKLFF,TGCGCCAGCAGCCAAGGGGCATCCGGCACAGGGGATGAAAAACTGTTTTTT
.,TRBV4-2,TRBJ2-7,.,CASSQEEGITYEQYF,TGTGCCAGCAGCCAAGAGGAAGGCATTACCTACGAGCAGTACTTC
.,TRBV18,TRBJ2-4,.,CASSPSRGTQNIQYF,TGTGCCAGCTCACCTTCTCGAGGGACCCAAAACATTCAGTACTTC
.,TRBV4-2,TRBJ2-7,.,CASSLGEKAFEQYF,TGTGCCAGCAGCCTTGGGGAAAAAGCTTTCGAGCAGTACTTC
.,TRBV7-2,TRBJ1-6,.,CASSERAGAGNSPLHF,TGTGCCAGCAGCGAACGGGCAGGGGCGGGTAATTCACCCCTCCACTTT
TRBD1,TRBV7-2,TRBJ2-1,.,CASSLDGTGRINEQFF,TGTGCCAGCAGCTTAGACGGGACAGGGAGGATCAATGAGCAGTTCTTC
TRBD1,TRBV9,TRBJ1-6,.,CASSARDRGNSPLHF,TGTGCCAGCAGCGCCCGGGACAGGGGTAATTCACCCCTCCACTTT